This T cell receptor beta chain comes out of a study of metastatic and nonmetastatic thyroid tumors (dated by TCRdb to the early 2020s). Regarding the research as a whole: Repertoires were compared across peripheral blood and tumor or nodule tissue samples from malignant and benign thyroid patients. Overall results and qualifications from the work: In both blood and tumor samples, TCR beta diversity was reported to be significantly higher in malignant tumors than in benign nodules.

The library was produced with PCR. The reads were generated on an Illumina HiSeq 4000. High-throughput sequencing was used to profile the CDR3 region of the TCR beta-chain in every patient. Regarding the original processing steps: Drawing on CDR3 differences between clinicopathological groups, the researchers built a classifier meant to tell apart patients with distant-metastatic papillary thyroid cancer. To measure repertoire diversity the researchers used the Shannon index, while the Morisita-Horn index served to gauge how similar the tumor and blood repertoires were. Through fastp at Q25 and MiXCR, TCRdb rebuilt clones from the public reads, retaining in-frame beta chains. The V and J calls follow TCRdb's processing rather than the paper's. The sample yields roughly 40,000 clones; 12% were counted once. Approximately 9.1% of the sample lies in the top ten. No patient had received any treatment before thyroid surgery. Patient clinical samples collected from the early 2010s to the late 2010s were retrospectively analysed using T-cell receptor beta sequencing.

This clone has a count of ten or more. Its specific antigen is unknown. Base qualities were left out, and no much larger clone turns up one base away. This sequence was found in a male donor with papillary thyroid cancer or a benign thyroid nodule (not recorded which). Some clones in this sample may be carry-over from other donors' samples. The material sequenced was blood.

The CDR3 reads CAISDAAQSTDTQYF. The DNA sequence is as follows: TGTGCCATCAGTGATGCGGCCCAGAGCACAGATACGCAGTATTTT. The rearrangement joined TRBV10-3 to TRBJ2-3; the D gene remains uncertain. V sheds 3 bases and J sheds 0 bases, leaving 10 bases between their ends. Per the germline V gene, ENHRY is the CDR1 and SYGVKD is the CDR2. The CDR3 goes from the cysteine to the phenylalanine over 15 residues. Only the CDR3 DNA stays, 45 bases, in frame from base 1.